The sample holds a few counts of the clone carrying this T cell receptor beta chain. Its antigen remains unidentified. This CDR3 has 18 residues. Per the germline V gene, CDR1 is MNHNS and CDR2 is SASEGT. J gave up 0 bases and V 2 bases, and 6 bases lay outside the gene matches. TCRdb reprocessed the PCR reads with MiXCR, giving one entry per CDR3 protein. The table has about 640,000 distinct CDR3 sequences, 20% seen once. The data derive from a study of molecular identifiers for immune sequencing clone quantification. Whole-study context: Replicate experiments took RNA from roughly 20,000 or 100,000 naive CD8 cells, divided it five ways and sequenced four. Study outcomes and limitations: Clones with over 20 RNA copies captured over 98% of effector molecules but under 1% of naive ones.

Sequencing used naive CD8+ T cells from blood, with Jurkat cell RNA spiked in. Subset here: FACS-sorted CD8+CD4-CCR7+CD45RA+ naive T cells. The receptor was isolated from a human donor in good health. Some libraries in this study had Jurkat cell RNA spiked in. This chain uses TRBV6-1 with TRBJ1-5; 11 bases match TRBD1. The CDR3 here is CASSEWTGGGYSNQPQHF. CDR3 sequence (DNA): TGTGCCAGCAGTGAATGGACAGGGGGCGGGTATAGCAATCAGCCCCAGCATTTT.